The TCR beta chain under discussion was sequenced for a study of technical replicates of blood from a handful of donors. Germline values: CDR1 SGHRS, CDR2 YFSETQ. The V end was cut by 0 bases, the J end by 10 bases, with 5 bases between. This CDR3 region has 11 residues. Measured with immunoSEQ multiplex PCR; TCRdb has only the in-frame clones, and not every one. The repertoire includes some 80,000 clones, 90% to 95% of them detected once, and 0.25% to 0.35% sits in the top ten. The V gene is TRBV5-1, the J gene TRBJ2-1, with D possibly TRBD1 on 5 matching bases. Sequences were obtained from T cells isolated from PBMCs. The clonotype originates from a human donor in good health. CDR3 sequence reads: CASSLDREQFF. In DNA form, the CDR3 reads TGCGCCAGCAGCTTGGACAGGGAGCAGTTCTTC.